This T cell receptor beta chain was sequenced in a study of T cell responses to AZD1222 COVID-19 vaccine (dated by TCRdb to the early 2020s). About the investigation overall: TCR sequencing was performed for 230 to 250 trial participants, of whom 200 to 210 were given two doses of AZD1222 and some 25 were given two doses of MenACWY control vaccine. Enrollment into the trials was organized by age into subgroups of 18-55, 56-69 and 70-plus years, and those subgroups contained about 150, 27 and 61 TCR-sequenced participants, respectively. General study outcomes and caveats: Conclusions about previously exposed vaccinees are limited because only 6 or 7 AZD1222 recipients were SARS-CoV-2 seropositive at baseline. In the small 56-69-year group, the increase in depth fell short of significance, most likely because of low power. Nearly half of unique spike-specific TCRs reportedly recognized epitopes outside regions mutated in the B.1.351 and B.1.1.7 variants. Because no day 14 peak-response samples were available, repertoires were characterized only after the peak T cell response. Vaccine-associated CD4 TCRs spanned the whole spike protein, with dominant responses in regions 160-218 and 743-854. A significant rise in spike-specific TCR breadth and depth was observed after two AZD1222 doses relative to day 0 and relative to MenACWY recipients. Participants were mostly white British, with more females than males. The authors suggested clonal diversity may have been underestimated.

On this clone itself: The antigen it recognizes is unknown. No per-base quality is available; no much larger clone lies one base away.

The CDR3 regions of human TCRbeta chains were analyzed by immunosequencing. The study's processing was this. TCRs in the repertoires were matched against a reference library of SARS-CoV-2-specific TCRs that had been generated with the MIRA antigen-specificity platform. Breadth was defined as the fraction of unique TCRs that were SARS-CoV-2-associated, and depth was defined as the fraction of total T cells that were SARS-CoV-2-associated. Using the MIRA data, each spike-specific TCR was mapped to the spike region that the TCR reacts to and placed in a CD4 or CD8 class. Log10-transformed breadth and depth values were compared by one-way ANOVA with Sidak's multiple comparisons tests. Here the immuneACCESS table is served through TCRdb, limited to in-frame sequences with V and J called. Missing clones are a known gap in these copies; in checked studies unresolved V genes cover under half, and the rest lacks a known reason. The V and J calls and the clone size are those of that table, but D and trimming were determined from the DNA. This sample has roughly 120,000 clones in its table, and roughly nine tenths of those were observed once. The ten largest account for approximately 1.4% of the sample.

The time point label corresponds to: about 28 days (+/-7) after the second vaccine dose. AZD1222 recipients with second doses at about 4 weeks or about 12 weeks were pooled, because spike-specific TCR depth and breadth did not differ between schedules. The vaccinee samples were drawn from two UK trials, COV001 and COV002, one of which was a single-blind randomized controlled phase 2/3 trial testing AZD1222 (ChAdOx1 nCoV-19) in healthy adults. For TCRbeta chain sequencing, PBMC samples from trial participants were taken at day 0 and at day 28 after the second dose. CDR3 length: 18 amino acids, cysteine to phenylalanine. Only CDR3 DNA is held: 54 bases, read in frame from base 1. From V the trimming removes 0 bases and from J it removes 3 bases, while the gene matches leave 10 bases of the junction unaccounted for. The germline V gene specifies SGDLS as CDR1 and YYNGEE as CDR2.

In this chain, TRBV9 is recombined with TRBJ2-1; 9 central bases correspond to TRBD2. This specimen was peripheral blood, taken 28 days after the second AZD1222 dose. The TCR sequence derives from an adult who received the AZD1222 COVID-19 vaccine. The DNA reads TGTGCCAGCAGCGTAGACGGGTGGCGGGAGGGGAACTACAATGAGCAGTTCTTC. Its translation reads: CASSVDGWREGNYNEQFF. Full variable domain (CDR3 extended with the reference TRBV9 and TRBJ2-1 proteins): DSGVTQTPKHLITATGQRVTLRCSPRSGDLSVYWYQQSLDQGLQFLIQYYNGEERAKGNILERFSAQQFPDLHSELNLSSLELGDSALYFCASSVDGWREGNYNEQFFGPGTRLTVL.